The clone carrying this T cell receptor beta chain occurred many times. TCRdb analysed the reads with MiXCR anew, one entry per CDR3 protein. The data contain roughly 320,000 distinct CDR3 sequences, over 7.5% of them seen just once; the ten biggest clones take up 3.5% to 4.5%. Per the germline V gene, CDR1 is MDHEN and CDR2 is SYDVKM. The CDR3 sequence is 17 residues long. V lost 7 bases and J 3 bases, leaving 22 bases between the germline ends. This entry belongs to a study of T cell repertoires in cytomegalovirus infection. The chain employs TRBV28 and TRBJ1-5, with D possibly matching TRBD1 (5 bases). The sample taken for sequencing was PBMCs. The sequence came from a human donor in good health (CMV status not recorded). Some clones in this sample may be carry-over from other donors' samples. The CDR3 DNA sequence: TGTGCCAGCATCTCGGAAAGGGGTACGGGATCCAATCAGCCCCAGCATTTT. This sequence encodes CASISERGTGSNQPQHF.